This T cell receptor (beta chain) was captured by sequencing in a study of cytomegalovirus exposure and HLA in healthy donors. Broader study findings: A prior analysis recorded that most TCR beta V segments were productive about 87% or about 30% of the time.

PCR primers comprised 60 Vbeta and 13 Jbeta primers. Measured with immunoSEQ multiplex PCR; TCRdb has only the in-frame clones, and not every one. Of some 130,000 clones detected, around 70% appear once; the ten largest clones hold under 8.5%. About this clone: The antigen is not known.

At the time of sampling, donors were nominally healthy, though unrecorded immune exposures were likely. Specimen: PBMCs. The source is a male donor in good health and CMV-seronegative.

The CDR3 coding sequence is TGTGCCAGCAGTTACCAGGGGGGCAAATACTACGAGCAGTACTTC. Amino acids: CASSYQGGKYYEQYF. The V call is TRBV27, the J call TRBJ2-7, with D maybe TRBD1 (7 bases). V was trimmed by 4 bases and J by 3 bases, leaving 16 bases between them. This CDR3 comprises 15 residues. Germline values: CDR1 MNHEY, CDR2 SMNVEV (reference sequence).